This T cell receptor (beta chain) is drawn from a study of blood T cell repertoires in COVID-19. Clones were read by immunoSEQ multiplex PCR, and TCRdb kept only the in-frame ones, dropping some. The sample gives over 150,000 clones, under 90% of which show up once; around 7.7% is in the top ten. Individuals drawn from 24 US areas were about 18 to 89 years old. The CDR3 sequence is 14 residues long. Germline CDR1 and CDR2: GTSNPN and SVGIG (reference sequence). The V segment lost 0 bases and the J segment 7 bases; nucleotides outside the gene matches: 7. This chain links TRBV30 with TRBJ1-2, with 8 bases fitting TRBD1. Sequenced input: PBMCs or T cells enriched from blood (not recorded which). The sequence came from a man aged 45-65 years who had recovered from COVID-19. The CDR3 sequence is CAWSVRTGFSGYTF. The DNA of the CDR3 is TGTGCCTGGAGTGTCCGGACAGGGTTCTCTGGCTACACCTTC.